This TCR beta chain was observed in a study of blood T cell repertoires in COVID-19. Across the whole study: Sites across the United States, Italy and Spain contributed samples from acute and convalescent COVID-19. PBMCs, B-cell-depleted T cells, or T cells were the source of the cDNA or gDNA that made up the material.

Germline CDR1 and CDR2: LNHDA and SQIVND (reference sequence). V lost 10 bases to trimming and J lost 2 bases; unmatched junction nucleotides: 13. This CDR3 has 18 amino acids. Per the original methods: Estimation of nucleated cell counts was performed using reference gene primer amplification. Profiling relied on immunoSEQ multiplex PCR, and the TCRdb table lists in-frame clones only, not all of them. That table is the source of V, J and clone size, and D and trimming were worked out from the DNA. The sample has 65,000 to 70,000 clones, over 85% seen once. The sequencing sample was made of peripheral blood. The chain has TRBV19 and TRBJ2-6; 11 positions match TRBD1. This TCR derives from a man in his 70s with active COVID-19. The CDR3, as DNA: TGTGCCACCTCGCAGGAAGGACAGGGGGCGCCTGGGGCCAACGTCCTGACTTTC. It yields the protein CATSQEGQGAPGANVLTF. The whole variable domain, filled in from reference TRBV19 and TRBJ2-6, reads DGGITQSPKYLFRKEGQNVTLSCEQNLNHDAMYWYRQDPGQGLRLIYYSQIVNDFQKGDIAEGYSVSREKKESFPLTVTSAQKNPTAFYLCATSQEGQGAPGANVLTFGAGSRLTVL.